One and the same sample provided the 22 T cell receptor beta chains below, sequenced in a study of cytomegalovirus exposure and HLA in healthy donors. With 60 Vbeta and 13 Jbeta primers, the PCR was carried out. TCRdb keeps only in-frame clones here, not all; method: immunoSEQ multiplex PCR. The data contain about 140,000 clones, more than 70% of them singletons. The sample consisted of PBMCs. Source of these receptors: a woman between 50 and 59 years old in good health and CMV-seronegative.

The chain uses TRBV27 and TRBJ1-4; D unclear. V dropped 6 bases and J dropped 0 bases, with 8 bases sitting between them. Per the germline V gene, CDR1 is MNHEY and CDR2 is SMNVEV (reference sequence). There are 14 residues in the CDR3. The CDR3 spells CASRATSTNEKLFF. The CDR3 region has the DNA TGTGCCAGCAGGGCGACATCAACTAATGAAAAACTGTTTTTT.

This clone appeared a few times. The chain is built from TRBV4-2 and TRBJ2-2, with a tentative D call TRBD1 (5 bases). V lost 6 bases and J lost 1, with 12 bases in between. This CDR3 region has 15 residues. Germline lookup yields CDR1 LGHNA and CDR2 YNFKEQ. The CDR3 loop is CASRLDTGNTGELFF. The CDR3 coding sequence is TGTGCCAGCAGGCTAGATACAGGGAACACCGGGGAGCTGTTTTTT.

A few counts support this clone. V usage is TRBV5-4 and J usage is TRBJ1-3; possible D gene TRBD1, 6 bases. V was shortened by 0 bases and J by 4 bases, with 14 bases between the two germline ends. Per the germline V gene, CDR1 is SGHNT and CDR2 is YYREEE (reference sequence). The CDR3 has 16 residues. The CDR3 DNA reads TGTGCCAGCAGCTTGGAGGGAGGGGGGCTCGGAAACACCATATATTTT. Its translation: CASSLEGGGLGNTIYF.

V and J are TRBV2 and TRBJ1-4; the match to TRBD1 covers 8 bases. CDR1 and CDR2 from the germline V gene are SNHLY and FYNNEI. The CDR3 is 16 amino acids. The junction had 6 bases not matched to a gene; V was cut back by 1 base and J by 5 bases. CDR3 protein: CASSEGVRTGNEKLFF. The CDR3 region has the DNA TGTGCCAGCAGTGAAGGGGTCCGGACAGGGAATGAAAAACTGTTTTTT.

The chain has TRBV6-1 and TRBJ1-3, with TRBD1 identical over 8 bases. The CDR3 extends over 15 amino acids. CDR1 and CDR2 (germline): MNHNS, SASEGT. Trimming took 5 bases from V and 0 from J; bases not matched to a gene: 3. CDR3 sequence reads: CASSWTGLSGNTIYF. The CDR3 DNA reads TGTGCCAGCAGTTGGACAGGGCTCTCTGGAAACACCATATATTTT.

V and J are TRBV4-1 and TRBJ1-5; TRBD1 aligns across 9 bases. The V and J ends lost 3 bases and 7 bases, in that order; junction bases with no gene match: 13. The germline gives CDR1 MGHRA, CDR2 YSYEKL. The CDR3 is made up of 17 amino acids. The CDR3 sequence is CASSHRNRDRVGQPQHF. The DNA for the CDR3 is TGCGCCAGCAGCCATAGAAACCGGGACAGGGTAGGCCAGCCCCAGCATTTT.

The rearrangement joins TRBV9 to TRBJ2-7, with D tentatively TRBD2 (7 bases). The germline CDR1 and CDR2 sequences are SGDLS and YYNGEE. The CDR3 contains 13 residues. Trimming removed 1 base at V and 7 bases at J, with 12 bases between. The CDR3 sequence: CASSVLQGGEQYF. The CDR3 DNA follows: TGTGCCAGCAGCGTATTACAGGGAGGGGAGCAGTACTTC.

This clone has just a few counts. This chain uses TRBV4-3 with TRBJ2-3, with 7 bases that match TRBD2. The J segment lost 6 bases and the V segment lost 0 bases, leaving 3 bases of the junction unmatched. Germline V gene sequence: CDR1 LGHNA, CDR2 YSLEER. This CDR3 is 14 amino acids long. The CDR3 DNA reads as TGCGCCAGCAGCCAAGATAGGGGAGGGGATACGCAGTATTTT. Amino acid sequence: CASSQDRGGDTQYF.

The V call is TRBV7-8, the J call TRBJ1-3, with D uncertain. The CDR3 is 18 residues long. V lost 2 bases to trimming and J lost 1 base, with 18 bases between them. In germline, CDR1 is SGHVS, CDR2 FQNEAQ. Written as DNA, the CDR3 is TGTGCCAGCAGCTTATCGAGCCTTTGGCGGGAATCTGGAAACACCATATATTTT. It translates to CASSLSSLWRESGNTIYF. Full variable domain (outside the CDR3, taken from reference TRBV7-8 and TRBJ1-3): GAGVSQSPRYKVAKRGQDVALRCDPISGHVSLFWYQQALGQGPEFLTYFQNEAQLDKSGLPSDRFFAERPEGSVSTLKIQRTQQEDSAVYLCASSLSSLWRESGNTIYFGEGSWLTVV.

The chain is built from TRBV19 and TRBJ2-5, with D maybe TRBD1 (6 bases). Deletions cut 3 bases from V and 2 bases from J, with 13 bases between. CDR3 length: 15 residues. Per germline, CDR1 LNHDA and CDR2 SQIVND (reference sequence). The CDR3: CASSISGARQETQYF. The CDR3 nucleotides are TGTGCCAGTAGTATTTCAGGGGCTCGACAAGAGACCCAGTACTTC.

V and J are TRBV9 and TRBJ2-3, with 7 bases that match TRBD2. This CDR3 is 17 amino acids long. V lost 4 bases, J lost 6 bases, and 17 bases stayed unmatched. Germline V CDR1 and CDR2: SGDLS, YYNGEE. The CDR3 coding sequence is TGTGCCAGCAGCCCAAATGTGGGGGGGGGTAATACGGATACGCAGTATTTT. It is translated as CASSPNVGGGNTDTQYF.

This clone occurred once. J is TRBJ2-7 and V is TRBV19; tentative D call: TRBD1 (5 bases). Per the germline V gene, CDR1 is LNHDA and CDR2 is SQIVND (reference sequence). The CDR3 is made up of 11 amino acids. The V gene lost 9 bases and the J gene lost 4 bases, with 10 bases spanning the gap. CDR3 sequence: CASRVGYEQYF. The CDR3 nucleotides are TGTGCCAGCAGGGTGGGGTACGAGCAGTACTTC. The full variable domain, with the rest looked up from reference TRBV19 and TRBJ2-7, is DGGITQSPKYLFRKEGQNVTLSCEQNLNHDAMYWYRQDPGQGLRLIYYSQIVNDFQKGDIAEGYSVSREKKESFPLTVTSAQKNPTAFYLCASRVGYEQYFGPGTRLTVT.

The chain recombines TRBV19 with TRBJ2-3; 7 positions match TRBD2. V lost 7 bases, J lost 4 bases, and 11 bases stayed unmatched. Germline assignment: CDR1 LNHDA and CDR2 SQIVND (reference sequence). The CDR3 is made up of 15 amino acids. CDR3 residues: CASTASGAASDTQYF. The CDR3 DNA reads TGTGCCAGTACCGCGAGCGGGGCAGCTTCAGATACGCAGTATTTT. Supplemented by reference TRBV19 and TRBJ2-3, the full variable domain reads DGGITQSPKYLFRKEGQNVTLSCEQNLNHDAMYWYRQDPGQGLRLIYYSQIVNDFQKGDIAEGYSVSREKKESFPLTVTSAQKNPTAFYLCASTASGAASDTQYFGPGTRLTVL.

CDR3 in amino acids: CASSNLDREPYNSPLHF. The CDR3 DNA reads as TGTGCCAGCAGCAACCTAGACAGGGAACCCTATAATTCACCCCTCCACTTT. The chain links TRBV13 to TRBJ1-6; TRBD1 agrees at 7 bases. Unmatched junction bases numbered 9, after V lost 5 bases and J lost 2 bases. Germline V lookup: CDR1 PRHDT, CDR2 FYEKMQ (reference sequence). CDR3 size: 17 residues.

The chain carries TRBV7-2 and TRBJ1-2; 9 bases fit TRBD1. V lost 5 bases to trimming and J lost 2 bases; unmatched junction nucleotides: 9. This CDR3 contains 16 residues. In germline, CDR1 is SGHTA, CDR2 FQGNSA. The CDR3 protein is CASSPEGQGGNYGYTF. CDR3 DNA: TGTGCCAGCAGCCCTGAGGGACAGGGAGGCAACTATGGCTACACCTTC.

The rearrangement links TRBV15 to TRBJ2-7, with D perhaps TRBD2 (6 bases). This CDR3 has 14 amino acids. Germline V gives CDR1 LNHNV, CDR2 YYDKDF (reference sequence). The germline V and J ends were trimmed by 0 bases and 4 bases, with 10 bases remaining between them. The DNA of the CDR3 is TGTGCCACCAGCAGAGATCGGGGGAGTTACGAGCAGTACTTC. Its protein product is CATSRDRGSYEQYF.

The V gene is TRBV4-2, the J gene TRBJ2-5; TRBD2 aligns across 9 bases. Losses at the gene ends were 4 bases for V and 2 bases for J; bases not matched to a gene: 8. CDR1 LGHNA and CDR2 YNFKEQ come from the germline V gene. CDR3 length: 16 residues. The CDR3 nucleotides are TGTGCCAGCAGCCCCCGGGTAGCGGGGGCGCAAGAGACCCAGTACTTC. It translates to CASSPRVAGAQETQYF.

V is TRBV5-6 and J is TRBJ1-4; tentative D call: TRBD1 (5 bases). V was shortened by 2 bases and J by 8 bases, with 13 bases between the two germline ends. CDR1 and CDR2 from the germline V gene are SGHDT and YYEEEE. CDR3 size: 14 residues. The CDR3 spells CASSLGREREKLFF. The CDR3 DNA is TGTGCCAGCAGCTTAGGCAGGGAAAGGGAAAAACTGTTTTTT.

This clone showed up just a few times. The chain uses TRBV27 and TRBJ2-1; D not resolved. CDR3 length equals 14 residues. The V end lost 3 bases, the J end lost 8 bases, and 14 bases lay between the germline ends. Germline loops: CDR1 MNHEY, CDR2 SMNVEV (reference sequence). The CDR3 DNA sequence: TGTGCCAGCAGTTTTGGGCTTCTATACGATGAGCAGTTCTTC. Translating gives CASSFGLLYDEQFF.

The V and J genes are TRBV4-3 and TRBJ2-1; 10 positions match TRBD2. J was trimmed by 10 bases and V by 6 bases; bases with no gene match: 12. CDR3 length: 15 residues. Looked up from germline, CDR1 is LGHNA and CDR2 is YSLEER. CDR3 in amino acids: CASSPTPLAGREQFF. CDR3 DNA sequence: TGCGCCAGCAGTCCCACCCCACTAGCGGGGAGGGAGCAGTTCTTC.

The rearrangement joins TRBV19 to TRBJ1-1; D is unclear. Germline loops: CDR1 LNHDA, CDR2 SQIVND (reference sequence). The CDR3 length is 14 residues. Trimming took off 2 bases at V and 11 bases at J, with 18 bases between the two ends. The CDR3 region has the DNA TGTGCCAGTAGTATAATAGGCAGAAACGCCGGGGCTTTCTTT. This encodes CASSIIGRNAGAFF.

V usage is TRBV4-1 and J usage is TRBJ2-7, with a possible D match to TRBD1 (6 bases). The CDR3 length is 14 residues. Germline V lookup: CDR1 MGHRA, CDR2 YSYEKL. V shed 2 bases and J shed 4 bases, with 12 bases lying between them. The CDR3 sequence is CASSQYDRSYEQYF. DNA for the CDR3: TGCGCCAGCAGCCAATATGACAGGTCGTACGAGCAGTACTTC.